The source of this T cell receptor beta chain is a study of shared clonotypes between healthy human individuals. The CDR3 runs to 16 residues. Each PCR replicate run on unsorted PBMC took in about 0.3 ug DNA, approximately 30,000 T cell genomes. The authors' processing: ImmunoSEQ junction-only sequences lacked quality scores, so their filtering differed. The assay was immunoSEQ multiplex PCR, and TCRdb's table has in-frame clones only and misses some. V, J and clone size were drawn from that table, and D and trimming were deduced from the DNA. This sample has about 470,000 clones, with around 79% found just once.

Source material: PBMCs. This chain connects TRBV12-2 to TRBJ2-1. TRBV12-2 is designated a pseudogene. This TCR was recovered from a woman aged 40-49 years in good health. Some clones in this sample may be carry-over from other donors' samples. The CDR3 nucleotides read TGTGCAAGTCGCTTAGCCAGGACAAACGGGAACAATGAGCAGTTCTTC. It specifies CASRLARTNGNNEQFF.